Below are 8 T cell receptor beta chains sequenced from a single sample in a study of T cell repertoires in cytomegalovirus infection. These receptors lack a known antigen. TCRdb used MiXCR to reprocess the reads, holding one entry per CDR3 protein. This sample yields roughly 80,000 distinct CDR3 sequences, of which approximately 24% are seen a single time; roughly 50% belongs to the top ten. The input for sequencing was CD8+ T cells from cultured PBMCs, taken from culture after CMV antigen stimulation. The origin of the receptors is a human donor in good health (CMV status not recorded). Some clones in this sample may be carry-over from other donors' samples.

This clonotype has just a few counts. The chain couples TRBV27 to TRBJ1-1; possible D gene TRBD1, 5 bases. CDR3 length: 18 residues. CDR1 and CDR2 (germline): MNHEY, SMNVEV (reference sequence). V was trimmed by 10 bases and J by 1 base, leaving 28 bases between them. The CDR3 is CANLSRRRGGYGNTEAFF. In DNA, the CDR3 is TGTGCCAACCTCTCACGGAGGCGGGGGGGATATGGGAACACTGAAGCTTTCTTT.

This chain joins TRBV12-3 or TRBV12-4 and TRBJ1-1; the D is unclear. The CDR3 sequence is 13 residues long. V lost 4 bases and J lost 0, with 6 bases in between. CDR3 in DNA: TGTGCCAGCAGTTCCTCGGTGAACACTGAAGCTTTCTTT. It specifies CASSSSVNTEAFF.

This clonotype was picked up a small number of times. J is TRBJ2-1 and V is TRBV12-3 or TRBV12-4; TRBD2 aligns across 12 bases. This CDR3 spans 15 amino acids. J gave up 9 bases and V 1 base, and 4 bases lay outside the gene matches. The CDR3 coding sequence is TGTGCCAGCAGTTTAGGGGGGACTAGCGGGTTTGAGCAGTTCTTC. The encoded protein is CASSLGGTSGFEQFF.

A remark on this clonotype: Since a much larger clone is just one base distant, this may be a read error. The genes are TRBV4-2 and TRBJ2-3; tentatively, D is TRBD1 (6 bases). Per germline, CDR1 LGHNA and CDR2 YNFKEQ. The CDR3 spans 18 residues. The ends were cut back, 3 bases at V and 4 bases at J, with 23 bases in the middle. The CDR3 is CASSHPTGTWWLADTQYF. The CDR3 bases are TGTGCCAGCAGCCACCCAACAGGGACATGGTGGTTGGCAGATACGCAGTATTTT.

This rearrangement joins TRBV5-4 to TRBJ1-2; 7 positions match TRBD1. The germline V gene has CDR1 SGHNT and CDR2 YYREEE (reference sequence). This CDR3 comprises 13 residues. With V trimmed by 9 bases and J by 2 bases, 7 bases remained unmatched. Written as DNA, the CDR3 is TGTGCCACCGAAGACAGGGAAAACTATGGCTACACCTTC. This translates into CATEDRENYGYTF.

This clonotype was counted only a few times. The V call is TRBV7-4, the J call TRBJ1-2; 7 bases map to TRBD1. Germline-derived CDR1 and CDR2 are SGHVT and SQSDAQ. V was clipped by 4 bases and J by 8 bases; unmatched bases: 7. The CDR3 contains 13 residues. CDR3 in DNA: TGTGCCAGCAGCTATGGACAGGATAGGGGCTACACCTTC. Protein product: CASSYGQDRGYTF.

The chain links TRBV6-2 or TRBV6-3 to TRBJ2-2, with a weak D call TRBD1 (6 bases). CDR3 length: 15 residues. Deletions cut 5 bases from V and 6 bases from J, with 16 bases between. The germline V gene encodes CDR1 MNHEY and CDR2 SVGEGT. The CDR3 sequence: CASSGAEQGPGELFF. CDR3 in DNA: TGTGCCAGCAGTGGAGCGGAACAGGGCCCCGGGGAGCTGTTTTTT.

This clonotype was counted between two and nine times. The chain carries TRBV7-8 and TRBJ1-1; D is unresolved. This CDR3 region has 13 residues. CDR1 SGHVS and CDR2 FQNEAQ come from the germline V gene. V lost 6 bases to trimming and J lost 3 bases, with 11 bases between them. CDR3 coding DNA: TGTGCCAGCAGGGCCAGTAGTTACACTGAAGCTTTCTTT. Its translation: CASRASSYTEAFF.